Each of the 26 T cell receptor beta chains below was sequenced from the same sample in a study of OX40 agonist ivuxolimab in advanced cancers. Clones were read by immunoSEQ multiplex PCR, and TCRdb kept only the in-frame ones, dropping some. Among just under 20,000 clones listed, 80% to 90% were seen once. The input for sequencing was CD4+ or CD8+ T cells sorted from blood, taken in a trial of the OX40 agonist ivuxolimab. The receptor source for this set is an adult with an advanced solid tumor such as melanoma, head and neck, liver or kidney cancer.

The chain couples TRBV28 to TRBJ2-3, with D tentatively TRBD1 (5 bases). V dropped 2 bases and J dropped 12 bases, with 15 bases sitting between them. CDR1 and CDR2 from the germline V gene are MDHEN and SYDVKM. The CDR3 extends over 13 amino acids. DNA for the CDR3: TGTGCCAGCAGTTTAACCGGCAGGGTCTCCCAGTATTTT. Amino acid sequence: CASSLTGRVSQYF.

CDR3 protein: CASSADGNQPQHF. CDR3 nucleotide sequence: TGTGCCAGCAGTGCGGACGGAAATCAGCCCCAGCATTTT. The chain links TRBV6-1 to TRBJ1-5; D is uncertain. The CDR3 spans 13 residues. CDR1 MNHNS and CDR2 SASEGT come from the germline V gene. Trimming pared 4 bases from V and 4 bases from J, leaving 8 bases between.

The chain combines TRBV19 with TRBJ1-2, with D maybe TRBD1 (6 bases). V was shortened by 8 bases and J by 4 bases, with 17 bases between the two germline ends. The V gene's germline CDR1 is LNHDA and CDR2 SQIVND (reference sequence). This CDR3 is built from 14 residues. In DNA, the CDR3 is TGTGCCAGTCACCCCTGGACAGCACCCTATGGCTACACCTTC. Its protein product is CASHPWTAPYGYTF.

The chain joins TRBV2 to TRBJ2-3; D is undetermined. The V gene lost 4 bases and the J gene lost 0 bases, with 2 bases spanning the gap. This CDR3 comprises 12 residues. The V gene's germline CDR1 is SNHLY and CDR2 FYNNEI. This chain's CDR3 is CASSASTDTQYF. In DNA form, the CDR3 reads TGTGCCAGCAGTGCTAGCACAGATACGCAGTATTTT.

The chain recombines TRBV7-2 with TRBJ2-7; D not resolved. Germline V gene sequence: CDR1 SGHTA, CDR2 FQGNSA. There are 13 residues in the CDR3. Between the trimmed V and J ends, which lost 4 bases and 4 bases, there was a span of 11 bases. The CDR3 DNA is TGTGCCAGCAGCTACGCCGTTAGTTACGAGCAGTACTTC. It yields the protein CASSYAVSYEQYF.

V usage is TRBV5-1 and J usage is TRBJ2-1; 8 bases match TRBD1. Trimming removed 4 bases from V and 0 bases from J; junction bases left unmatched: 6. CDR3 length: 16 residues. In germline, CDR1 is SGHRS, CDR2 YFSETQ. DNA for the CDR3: TGCGCCAGCAGCGCCTCCGGGACAGGCTCCTACAATGAGCAGTTCTTC. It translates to CASSASGTGSYNEQFF.

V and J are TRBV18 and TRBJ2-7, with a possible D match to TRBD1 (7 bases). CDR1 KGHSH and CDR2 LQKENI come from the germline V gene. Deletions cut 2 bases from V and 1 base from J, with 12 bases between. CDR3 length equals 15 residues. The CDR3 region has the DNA TGTGCCAGCTCACCAGGAGGGGGCGTTTCCTACGAGCAGTACTTC. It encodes CASSPGGGVSYEQYF.

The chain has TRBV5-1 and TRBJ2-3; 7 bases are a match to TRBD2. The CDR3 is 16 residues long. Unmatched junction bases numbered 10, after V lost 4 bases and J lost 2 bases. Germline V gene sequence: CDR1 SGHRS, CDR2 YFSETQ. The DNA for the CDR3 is TGCGCCAGCAGCCTCAACTCCGGGACTATCACAGATACGCAGTATTTT. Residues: CASSLNSGTITDTQYF.

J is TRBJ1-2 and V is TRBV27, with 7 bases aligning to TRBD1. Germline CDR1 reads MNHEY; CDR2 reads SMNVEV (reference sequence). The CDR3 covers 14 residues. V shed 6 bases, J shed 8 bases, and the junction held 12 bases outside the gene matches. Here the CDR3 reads CASRRRQGLAGYTF. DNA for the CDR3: TGTGCCAGCAGGCGAAGACAGGGACTCGCAGGCTACACCTTC.

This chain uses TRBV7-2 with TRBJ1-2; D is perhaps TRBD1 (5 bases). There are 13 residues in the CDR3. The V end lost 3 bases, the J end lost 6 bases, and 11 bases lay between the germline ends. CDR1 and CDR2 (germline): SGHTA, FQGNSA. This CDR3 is CASSLRGRHGYTF. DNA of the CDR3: TGTGCCAGCAGCTTGAGGGGACGGCATGGCTACACCTTC.

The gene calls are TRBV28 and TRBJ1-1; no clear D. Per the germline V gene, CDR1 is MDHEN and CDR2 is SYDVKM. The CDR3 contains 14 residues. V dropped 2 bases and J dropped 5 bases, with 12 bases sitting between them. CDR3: CASSLGGGRTEAFF. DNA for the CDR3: TGTGCCAGCAGTTTAGGAGGCGGCCGAACTGAAGCTTTCTTT.

CDR3 bases: TGTGCCAGCTCACCGAGGTCCTCGGGGAACGAGCAGTACTTC. This encodes CASSPRSSGNEQYF. The chain links TRBV18 to TRBJ2-7, with D perhaps TRBD2 (5 bases). The V end lost 3 bases, the J end lost 5 bases, and 14 bases lay between the germline ends. CDR1 is KGHSH and CDR2 is LQKENI in the germline V gene. The CDR3 covers 14 residues. Complete variable domain (other parts from reference TRBV18 and TRBJ2-7): NAGVMQNPRHLVRRRGQEARLRCSPMKGHSHVYWYRQLPEEGLKFMVYLQKENIIDESGMPKERFSAEFPKEGPSILRIQQVVRGDSAAYFCASSPRSSGNEQYFGPGTRLTVT.

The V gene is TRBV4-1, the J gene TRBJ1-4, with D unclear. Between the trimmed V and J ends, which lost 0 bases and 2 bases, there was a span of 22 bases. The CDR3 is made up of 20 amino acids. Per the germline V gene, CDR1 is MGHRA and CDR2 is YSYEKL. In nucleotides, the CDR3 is TGCGCCAGCAGCCAAGAAAGAGCGCGGCTGGTGCCTTCCACTAATGAAAAACTGTTTTTT. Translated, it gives CASSQERARLVPSTNEKLFF.

In DNA, the CDR3 is TGCAGCGTTTCCGGAGGCTATTTCGACAATGAGCAGTTCTTC. This codes for CSVSGGYFDNEQFF. The chain links TRBV29-1 to TRBJ2-1; D is possibly TRBD2 (5 bases). From germline, CDR1 is SQVTM and CDR2 ANQGSEA. The V end was cut by 5 bases, the J end by 5 bases, with 16 bases between. CDR3 size: 14 residues.

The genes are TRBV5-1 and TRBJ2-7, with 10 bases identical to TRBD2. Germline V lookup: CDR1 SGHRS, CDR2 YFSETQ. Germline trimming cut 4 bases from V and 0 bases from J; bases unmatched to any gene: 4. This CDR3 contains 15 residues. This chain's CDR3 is CASSAGTSDSYEQYF. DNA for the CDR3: TGCGCCAGCAGCGCAGGGACTAGCGACTCCTACGAGCAGTACTTC.

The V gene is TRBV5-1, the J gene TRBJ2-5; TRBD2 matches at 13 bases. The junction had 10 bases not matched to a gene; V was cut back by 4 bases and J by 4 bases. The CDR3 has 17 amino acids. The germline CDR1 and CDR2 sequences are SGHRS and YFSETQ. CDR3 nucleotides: TGCGCCAGCAGCCCCCTGACTAGCGGGGGGCCTAGAGAGACCCAGTACTTC. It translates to CASSPLTSGGPRETQYF. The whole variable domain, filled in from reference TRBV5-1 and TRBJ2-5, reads KAGVTQTPRYLIKTRGQQVTLSCSPISGHRSVSWYQQTPGQGLQFLFEYFSETQRNKGNFPGRFSGRQFSNSRSEMNVSTLELGDSALYLCASSPLTSGGPRETQYFGPGTRLLVL.

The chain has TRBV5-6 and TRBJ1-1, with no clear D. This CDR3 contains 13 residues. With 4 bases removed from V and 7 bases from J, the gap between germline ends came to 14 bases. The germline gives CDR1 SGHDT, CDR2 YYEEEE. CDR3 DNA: TGTGCCAGCAGCCACTGGGGTATTGGTGAAGCTTTCTTT. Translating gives CASSHWGIGEAFF.

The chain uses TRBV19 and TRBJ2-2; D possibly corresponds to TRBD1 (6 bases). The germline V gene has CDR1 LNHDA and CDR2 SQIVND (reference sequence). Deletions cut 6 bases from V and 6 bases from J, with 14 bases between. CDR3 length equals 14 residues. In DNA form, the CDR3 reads TGTGCCAGTAGGAGAAACAGGGCCCCCGGGGAGCTGTTTTTT. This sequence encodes CASRRNRAPGELFF.

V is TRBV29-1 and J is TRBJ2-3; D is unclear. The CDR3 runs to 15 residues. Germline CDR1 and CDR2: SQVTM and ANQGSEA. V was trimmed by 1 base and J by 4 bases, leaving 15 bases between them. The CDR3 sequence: CSVEVSRGPPDTQYF. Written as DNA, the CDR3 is TGCAGCGTTGAAGTGTCTAGAGGACCCCCAGATACGCAGTATTTT.

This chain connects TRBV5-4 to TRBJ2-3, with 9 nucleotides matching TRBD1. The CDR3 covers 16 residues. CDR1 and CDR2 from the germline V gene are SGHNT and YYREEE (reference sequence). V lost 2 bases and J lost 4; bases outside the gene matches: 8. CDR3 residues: CASSFPGQGFSDTQYF. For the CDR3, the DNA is TGTGCCAGCAGCTTCCCGGGACAGGGTTTCTCAGATACGCAGTATTTT.

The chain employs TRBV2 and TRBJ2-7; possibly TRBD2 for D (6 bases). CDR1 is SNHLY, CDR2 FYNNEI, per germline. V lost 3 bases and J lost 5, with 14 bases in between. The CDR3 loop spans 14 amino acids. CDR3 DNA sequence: TGTGCCAGCAGTGATTGGCGGGAAGAGCACGAGCAGTACTTC. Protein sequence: CASSDWREEHEQYF.

CDR3 DNA: TGTGCCAGCTCACCCCCGGGCAGCCGAGGTGGTGGCTACACCTTC. Its protein is CASSPPGSRGGGYTF. The V call is TRBV18, the J call TRBJ1-2, with D unclear. Trimming left V 3 bases short and J 7 bases short, with 18 bases between. CDR1 is KGHSH, CDR2 LQKENI, per germline. The CDR3 is 15 residues long.

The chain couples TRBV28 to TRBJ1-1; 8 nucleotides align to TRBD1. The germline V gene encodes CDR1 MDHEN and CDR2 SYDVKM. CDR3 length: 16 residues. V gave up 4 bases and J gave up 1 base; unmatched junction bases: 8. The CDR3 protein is CASSSGQGAGNTEAFF. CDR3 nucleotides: TGTGCCAGCAGTTCCGGCCAGGGGGCGGGGAACACTGAAGCTTTCTTT.

The DNA for the CDR3 is TGCGCCAGCAGCCTGCGACAGCTCTCTGGAAACACCATATATTTT. Translated: CASSLRQLSGNTIYF. V and J are TRBV4-1 and TRBJ1-3; a weak D match, TRBD1 (5 bases). The V and J ends lost 4 bases and 0 bases respectively, with 10 bases between them. Germline CDR1 MGHRA, CDR2 YSYEKL. The CDR3 runs to 15 residues.

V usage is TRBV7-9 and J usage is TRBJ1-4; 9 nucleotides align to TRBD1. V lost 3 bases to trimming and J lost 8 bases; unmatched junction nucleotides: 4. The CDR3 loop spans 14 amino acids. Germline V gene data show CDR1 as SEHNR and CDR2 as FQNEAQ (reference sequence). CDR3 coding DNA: TGTGCCAGCAGCTTTCCGACAGGGGGAGAAAAACTGTTTTTT. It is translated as CASSFPTGGEKLFF.

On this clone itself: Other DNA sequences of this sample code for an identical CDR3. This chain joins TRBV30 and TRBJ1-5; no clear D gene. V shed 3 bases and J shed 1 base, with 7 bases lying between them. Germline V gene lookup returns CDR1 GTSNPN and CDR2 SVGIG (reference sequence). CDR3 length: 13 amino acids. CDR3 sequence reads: CAWSEDSNQPQHF. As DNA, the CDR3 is TGTGCCTGGAGCGAGGACAGCAATCAGCCCCAGCATTTT.